This T cell receptor (beta chain) was documented in a study of shared clonotypes between healthy human individuals. Looking at the study overall: The cohort comprised a couple of women and a few men. Their ages spanned 18 to 49 years. The study used three CD4 naive, three CD4 memory, two CD8 naive and one CD8 memory plate per donor.

Sorted-subset replicate PCRs used about 200 ng DNA, about 30,000 T cell genomes. This table comes from immunoSEQ multiplex PCR, and its TCRdb copy is limited to in-frame clones, with some not included. The sample holds about 2.4 million clones, over 85% seen once. The CDR3 sequence is 19 residues long. J was trimmed by 2 bases and V by 3 bases; bases with no gene match: 12. Germline V gene lookup returns CDR1 SGHRS and CDR2 YFSETQ. This sequence originates from a man aged 18 to 30 in good health. Some clones in this sample may be carry-over from other donors' samples. The genes are TRBV5-1 and TRBJ2-3, with 13 bases aligning to TRBD2. Sequenced input: naive CD4+ T cells from PBMCs. Stated subset: CD45RA+ positively selected. The CDR3: CASSSRTSGRNPATDTQYF. Written as DNA, the CDR3 is TGCGCCAGCAGCTCCAGGACTAGCGGGAGAAATCCCGCCACAGATACGCAGTATTTT.